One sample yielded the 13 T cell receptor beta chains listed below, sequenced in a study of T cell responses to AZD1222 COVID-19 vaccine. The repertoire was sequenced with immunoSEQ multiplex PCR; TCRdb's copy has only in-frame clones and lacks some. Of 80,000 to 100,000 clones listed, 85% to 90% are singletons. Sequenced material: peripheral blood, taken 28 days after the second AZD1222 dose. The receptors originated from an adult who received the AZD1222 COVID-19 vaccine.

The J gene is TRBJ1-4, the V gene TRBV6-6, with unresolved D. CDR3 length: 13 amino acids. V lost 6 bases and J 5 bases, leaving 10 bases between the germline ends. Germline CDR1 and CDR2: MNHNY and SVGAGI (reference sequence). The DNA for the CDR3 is TGTGCCAGCAGCCTTGATTGGAATGAAAAACTGTTTTTT. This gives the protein CASSLDWNEKLFF.

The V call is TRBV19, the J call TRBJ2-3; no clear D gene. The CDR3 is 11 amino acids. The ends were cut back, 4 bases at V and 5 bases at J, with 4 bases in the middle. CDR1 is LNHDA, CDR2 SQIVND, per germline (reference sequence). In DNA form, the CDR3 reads TGTGCCAGTAGTAACGGAGATACGCAGTATTTT. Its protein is CASSNGDTQYF. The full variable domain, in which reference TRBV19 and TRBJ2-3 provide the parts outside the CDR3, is DGGITQSPKYLFRKEGQNVTLSCEQNLNHDAMYWYRQDPGQGLRLIYYSQIVNDFQKGDIAEGYSVSREKKESFPLTVTSAQKNPTAFYLCASSNGDTQYFGPGTRLTVL.

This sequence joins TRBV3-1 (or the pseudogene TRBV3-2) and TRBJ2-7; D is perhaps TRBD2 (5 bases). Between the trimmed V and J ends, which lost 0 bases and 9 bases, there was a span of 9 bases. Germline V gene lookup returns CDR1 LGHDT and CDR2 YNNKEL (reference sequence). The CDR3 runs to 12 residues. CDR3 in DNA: TGTGCCAGCAGCCAAGATCGAGAGGGGCAGTACTTC. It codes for CASSQDREGQYF.

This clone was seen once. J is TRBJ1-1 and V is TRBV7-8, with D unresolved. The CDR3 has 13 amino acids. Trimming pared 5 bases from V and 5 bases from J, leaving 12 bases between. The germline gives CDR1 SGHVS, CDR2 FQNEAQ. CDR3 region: CASSKMVLTEAFF. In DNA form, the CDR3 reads TGTGCCAGCAGCAAGATGGTGCTGACTGAAGCTTTCTTT.

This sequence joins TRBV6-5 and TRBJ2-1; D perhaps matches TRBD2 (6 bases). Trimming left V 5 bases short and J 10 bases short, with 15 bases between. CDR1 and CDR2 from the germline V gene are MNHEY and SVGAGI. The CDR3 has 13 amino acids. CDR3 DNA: TGTGCCAGCAGTAACCGGGACTTTGGGGAGCAGTTCTTC. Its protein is CASSNRDFGEQFF.

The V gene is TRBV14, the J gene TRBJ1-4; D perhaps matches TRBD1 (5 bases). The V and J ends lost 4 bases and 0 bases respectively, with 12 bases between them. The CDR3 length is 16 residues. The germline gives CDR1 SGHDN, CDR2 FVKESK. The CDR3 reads CASSPNRGATNEKLFF. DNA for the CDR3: TGTGCCAGCAGCCCGAACCGGGGGGCAACTAATGAAAAACTGTTTTTT.

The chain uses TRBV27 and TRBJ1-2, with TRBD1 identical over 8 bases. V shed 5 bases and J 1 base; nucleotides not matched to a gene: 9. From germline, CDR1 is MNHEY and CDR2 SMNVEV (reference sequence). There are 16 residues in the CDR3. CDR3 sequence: CASSPGTGYINYGYTF. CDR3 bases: TGTGCCAGCAGTCCCGGGACAGGATATATTAACTATGGCTACACCTTC.

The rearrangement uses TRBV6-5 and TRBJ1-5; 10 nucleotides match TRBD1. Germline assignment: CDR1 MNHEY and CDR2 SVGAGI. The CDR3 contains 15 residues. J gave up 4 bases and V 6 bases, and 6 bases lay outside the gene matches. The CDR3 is CASSSGTGDNQPQHF. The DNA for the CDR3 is TGTGCCAGCAGCTCCGGGACAGGGGATAATCAGCCCCAGCATTTT.

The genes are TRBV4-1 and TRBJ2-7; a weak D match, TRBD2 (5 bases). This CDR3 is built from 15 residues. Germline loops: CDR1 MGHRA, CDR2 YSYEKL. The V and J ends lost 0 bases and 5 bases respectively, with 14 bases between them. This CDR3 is CASSQEGRGWNEQYF. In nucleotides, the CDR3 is TGCGCCAGCAGCCAAGAAGGGAGAGGCTGGAACGAGCAGTACTTC.

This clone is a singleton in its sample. The CDR3 coding sequence is TGTGCCAGCAGTGTAGGGAGCTGGGACATTCAGTACTTC. Residues: CASSVGSWDIQYF. The chain links TRBV2 to TRBJ2-4; possible D gene TRBD2, 5 bases. V shed 4 bases and J shed 8 bases, with 12 bases lying between them. Looked up from germline, CDR1 is SNHLY and CDR2 is FYNNEI. There are 13 residues in the CDR3. The full variable domain, with the rest looked up from reference TRBV2 and TRBJ2-4, is EPEVTQTPSHQVTQMGQEVILRCVPISNHLYFYWYRQILGQKVEFLVSFYNNEISEKSEIFDDQFSVERPDGSNFTLKIRSTKLEDSAMYFCASSVGSWDIQYFGAGTRLSVL.

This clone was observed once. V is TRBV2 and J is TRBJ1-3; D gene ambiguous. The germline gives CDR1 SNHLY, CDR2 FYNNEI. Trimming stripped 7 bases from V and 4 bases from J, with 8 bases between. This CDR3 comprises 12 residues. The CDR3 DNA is TGTGCCAGCACCCCCTGGGGAAACACCATATATTTT. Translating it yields CASTPWGNTIYF.

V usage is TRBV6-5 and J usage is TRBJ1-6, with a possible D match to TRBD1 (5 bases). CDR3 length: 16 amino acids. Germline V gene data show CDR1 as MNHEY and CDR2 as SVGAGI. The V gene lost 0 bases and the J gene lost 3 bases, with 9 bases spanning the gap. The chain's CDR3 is CASSYSGVVYNSPLHF. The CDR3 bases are TGTGCCAGCAGTTACTCGGGGGTCGTCTATAATTCACCCCTCCACTTT.

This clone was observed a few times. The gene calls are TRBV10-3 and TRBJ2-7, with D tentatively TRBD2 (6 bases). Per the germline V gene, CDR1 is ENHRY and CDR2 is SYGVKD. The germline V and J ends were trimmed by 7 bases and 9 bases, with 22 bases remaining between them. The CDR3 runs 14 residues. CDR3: CAINAGTDPSGQYF. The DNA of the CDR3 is TGTGCCATCAATGCGGGGACGGATCCTAGTGGGCAGTACTTC.